These 16 T cell receptor beta chains came from one sample sequenced in a study of T-cell memory formation after mild COVID-19. TCRdb reprocessed the 5' RACE reads with MiXCR, giving one entry per CDR3 protein. This sample has 250,000 to 300,000 distinct CDR3 sequences, with more than 15% found just once. The sequencing input was PBMCs or a T cell subset sorted from them (not recorded which). The origin of the receptors is a man between 18 and 29 years old who had mild COVID-19 (a few samples of this study predate the infection). Cell type and time point are not known.

This clonotype was seen a few times. The chain employs TRBV6-5 and TRBJ1-5; D perhaps matches TRBD1 (5 bases). The CDR3 extends over 14 amino acids. The V and J ends lost 5 bases and 7 bases respectively, with 15 bases between them. Germline-derived CDR1 and CDR2 are MNHEY and SVGAGI. CDR3 sequence (DNA): TGTGCCAGCAGTGCCAGGGCGGGCGGGCAGCCCCAGCATTTT. Translated, it gives CASSARAGGQPQHF.

The chain couples TRBV30 to TRBJ1-2, with unresolved D. Germline V gene data show CDR1 as GTSNPN and CDR2 as SVGIG (reference sequence). V was trimmed by 8 bases and J by 2 bases, leaving 9 bases between them. The CDR3 totals 11 residues. CDR3 nucleotides: TGTGCCGGAGGGATGAACTATGGCTACACCTTC. It codes for CAGGMNYGYTF.

The chain carries TRBV12-3 or TRBV12-4 and TRBJ2-3, with 10 bases aligning to TRBD2. This CDR3 region has 16 residues. The V and J ends lost 6 bases and 0 bases, in that order; junction bases with no gene match: 6. The DNA of the CDR3 is TGTGCCAGCAGGAAACTAGCGGGGCCTAGCACAGATACGCAGTATTTT. Translation: CASRKLAGPSTDTQYF.

The rearrangement uses TRBV5-1 and TRBJ2-7; the D is unclear. Germline values: CDR1 SGHRS, CDR2 YFSETQ. There are 13 residues in the CDR3. Trimming stripped 2 bases from V and 3 bases from J, with 9 bases between. DNA of the CDR3: TGCGCCAGCAGCTTCGGTCCCAACTACGAGCAGTACTTC. Translating it yields CASSFGPNYEQYF.

This clonotype appeared a few times. The CDR3 loop reads CASSLLGGLTDTQYF. The CDR3 nucleotides are TGTGCCAGCAGTTTGCTTGGGGGACTCACAGATACGCAGTATTTT. The J gene is TRBJ2-3, the V gene TRBV12-3 or TRBV12-4; D possibly corresponds to TRBD2 (6 bases). Between the trimmed V and J ends, which lost 3 bases and 2 bases, there was a span of 12 bases. This CDR3 has 15 residues.

The V call is TRBV5-1, the J call TRBJ2-3, with a weak D call TRBD1 (5 bases). Germline CDR1 is SGHRS and CDR2 is YFSETQ. This CDR3 is 16 amino acids long. V was clipped by 3 bases and J by 0 bases, with 14 bases between them. CDR3 sequence (DNA): TGCGCCAGCAGCTCCCTCGTGGGGCAAAGCACAGATACGCAGTATTTT. This encodes CASSSLVGQSTDTQYF.

The genes are TRBV7-9 and TRBJ2-7; 12 bases are shared with TRBD1. V dropped 5 bases and J dropped 5; count of bases not matched to a gene: 7. The CDR3 spans 15 residues. Germline CDR1 reads SEHNR; CDR2 reads FQNEAQ (reference sequence). CDR3 nucleotide sequence: TGTGCCAGCAGCCTTACCGGGACAGGGGGCAACGAGCAGTACGTC. This encodes CASSLTGTGGNEQYV.

The rearrangement uses TRBV27 and TRBJ1-2, with TRBD1 identical over 7 bases. The CDR3 totals 14 residues. The V gene's germline CDR1 is MNHEY and CDR2 SMNVEV (reference sequence). V was clipped by 6 bases and J by 5 bases; unmatched bases: 9. The CDR3 region has the DNA TGTGCCAGCAGACTTACAGGGGAATATTATGGCTACACCTTC. It is translated as CASRLTGEYYGYTF.

In this sample, this clonotype turned up many times. J is TRBJ1-4 and V is TRBV12-3 or TRBV12-4; D is uncertain. Trimming took off 3 bases at V and 4 bases at J, with 6 bases between the two ends. This CDR3 contains 13 residues. CDR3 amino acids: CASSLAGNEKLFF. The CDR3 DNA follows: TGTGCCAGCAGTTTGGCTGGTAATGAAAAACTGTTTTTT.

V is TRBV6-2 or TRBV6-3 and J is TRBJ2-2; D gene uncertain. Per the germline V gene, CDR1 is MNHEY and CDR2 is SVGEGT. This CDR3 is 13 amino acids long. V shed 8 bases and J shed 6 bases, with 13 bases lying between them. CDR3 coding DNA: TGTGCCAGCCTCAGTCTCGGATCCGGGGAGCTGTTTTTT. This gives the protein CASLSLGSGELFF.

The chain uses TRBV15 and TRBJ2-6; D is unresolved. The CDR3 consists of 15 residues. Trimming left V 0 bases short and J 3 bases short, with 6 bases between. CDR1 LNHNV and CDR2 YYDKDF come from the germline V gene (reference sequence). CDR3 in amino acids: CATSREGYGANVLTF. The CDR3 DNA sequence: TGTGCCACCAGCAGAGAGGGGTATGGGGCCAACGTCCTGACTTTC.

In its sample, this clonotype was seen many times. The rearrangement links TRBV6-1 to TRBJ1-1, with no clear D. The CDR3 loop spans 11 amino acids. V was trimmed by 6 bases and J by 11 bases, leaving 13 bases between them. Germline V lookup: CDR1 MNHNS, CDR2 SASEGT. The CDR3 DNA follows: TGTGCCAGCAGCACCACGTTTTCGGCTTTCTTT. This translates into CASSTTFSAFF.

This clonotype was seen more than once but under ten times. The rearrangement joins TRBV19 to TRBJ1-6; no definite D call. The germline V gene has CDR1 LNHDA and CDR2 SQIVND (reference sequence). This CDR3 is 14 amino acids long. Deletions cut 10 bases from V and 4 bases from J, with 14 bases between. CDR3 bases: TGTGCCACCGCGTGGCGCCCATATAATTCACCCCTCCACTTT. Protein: CATAWRPYNSPLHF.

The rearrangement uses TRBV9 and TRBJ1-1, with 8 nucleotides matching TRBD1. This CDR3 is 15 amino acids long. The ends lost 1 base at V and 0 bases at J; junction bases unmatched: 2. Germline CDR1 SGDLS, CDR2 YYNGEE. This CDR3 reads CASSVQGAMNTEAFF. The CDR3 DNA follows: TGTGCCAGCAGCGTACAGGGGGCGATGAACACTGAAGCTTTCTTT.

The rearrangement joins TRBV12-3 or TRBV12-4 to TRBJ1-1; D is ambiguous. The CDR3 sequence is 14 residues long. V shed 1 base and J shed 2 bases, with 8 bases lying between them. The CDR3 here is CASSLDTFNTEAFF. CDR3 DNA: TGTGCCAGCAGTTTAGACACCTTCAACACTGAAGCTTTCTTT.

The V gene is TRBV24-1, the J gene TRBJ2-1; the match to TRBD2 covers 7 bases. Germline V CDR1 and CDR2: KGHDR, SFDVKD. The CDR3 length is 14 residues. Germline trimming cut 5 bases from V and 1 base from J; bases unmatched to any gene: 1. The CDR3 DNA follows: TGTGCCACCAGTGGGGGGGGTTCCTACAATGAGCAGTTCTTC. Translated: CATSGGGSYNEQFF.